What follows are 24 T cell receptor beta chains derived from one specimen sequenced in a study of T cell responses to AZD1222 COVID-19 vaccine. Measured with immunoSEQ multiplex PCR; TCRdb has only the in-frame clones, and not every one. In the table there are 95,000 to 150,000 clones, about 90% of which are singletons. The sample in question was peripheral blood, obtained on day 0 of MenACWY control vaccination. Receptor source: an adult in good health.

V gene TRBV27 combines with J gene TRBJ2-1; D remains ambiguous. CDR1 and CDR2 (germline): MNHEY, SMNVEV (reference sequence). The CDR3 is 15 amino acids. Trimming left V 1 base short and J 4 bases short, with 11 bases between. CDR3 bases: TGTGCCAGCAGTTTATTGCCTATAACGTACAATGAGCAGTTCTTC. It yields the protein CASSLLPITYNEQFF.

The chain recombines TRBV19 with TRBJ2-1; 7 nucleotides align to TRBD1. The CDR3 consists of 12 residues. V trimming: 5 bases; J trimming: 8 bases; junction bases outside the gene matches: 3. The germline V gene encodes CDR1 LNHDA and CDR2 SQIVND (reference sequence). CDR3 sequence: CASSDRADEQFF. DNA of the CDR3: TGTGCCAGTAGTGACAGGGCCGATGAGCAGTTCTTC.

The chain combines TRBV11-2 with TRBJ1-2; D is ambiguous. Germline CDR1 and CDR2: SGHAT and FQNNGV. The CDR3 is 13 residues long. The ends were cut back, 2 bases at V and 4 bases at J, with 8 bases in the middle. The CDR3 reads CASSLSAGYGYTF. CDR3 bases: TGTGCCAGCAGCTTATCCGCGGGCTATGGCTACACCTTC. The full variable domain, rest sourced from reference TRBV11-2 and TRBJ1-2, is EAGVAQSPRYKIIEKRQSVAFWCNPISGHATLYWYQQILGQGPKLLIQFQNNGVVDDSQLPKDRFSAERLKGVDSTLKIQPAKLEDSAVYLCASSLSAGYGYTFGSGTRLTVV.

The chain has TRBV6-4 and TRBJ2-7, with D tentatively TRBD1 (5 bases). CDR3 length equals 13 residues. Looked up from germline, CDR1 is MRHNA and CDR2 is SNTAGT. Trimming stripped 1 base from V and 6 bases from J, with 10 bases between. Here the CDR3 reads CASSDLAGREQYV. The DNA for the CDR3 is TGTGCCAGCAGTGACTTGGCAGGGCGCGAGCAGTACGTC.

This sequence joins TRBV7-9 and TRBJ2-7, with 7 bases matching TRBD2. The germline gives CDR1 SEHNR, CDR2 FQNEAQ (reference sequence). CDR3 length equals 14 residues. The V gene end was trimmed by 6 bases and the J gene end by 3 bases; junction bases not matched to a gene: 8. The CDR3 sequence: CASRPLTSDYEQYV. CDR3 in DNA: TGTGCCAGCAGACCACTAACTAGCGACTACGAGCAGTACGTC.

The chain carries TRBV5-1 and TRBJ2-1; D might be TRBD1 (6 bases). The CDR3 sequence is 12 residues long. The V end was cut by 3 bases, the J end by 6 bases, with 7 bases between. Germline lookup yields CDR1 SGHRS and CDR2 YFSETQ. CDR3 coding DNA: TGCGCCAGCAGCTGGGACACCAATGAGCAGTTCTTC. Its translation is CASSWDTNEQFF.

This clone occurred once. The V and J genes are TRBV29-1 and TRBJ2-5; possible D gene TRBD2, 5 bases. Germline CDR1 and CDR2: SQVTM and ANQGSEA. Between the trimmed V and J ends, which lost 3 bases and 5 bases, there was a span of 16 bases. The CDR3 length is 14 residues. CDR3 loop: CSVDRGSGMETQYF. The CDR3 bases are TGCAGCGTTGATCGGGGTTCGGGCATGGAGACCCAGTACTTC.

The genes are TRBV5-1 and TRBJ1-1; D ambiguous. Trimming took 5 bases from V and 5 from J, leaving 16 bases between them. This CDR3 comprises 14 residues. Germline assignment: CDR1 SGHRS and CDR2 YFSETQ. DNA of the CDR3: TGCGCCAGCAGAGCGATAACTGGGAGGACTGAAGCTTTCTTT. Translation gives CASRAITGRTEAFF. The variable domain in full, with the rest retrieved from reference TRBV5-1 and TRBJ1-1, is KAGVTQTPRYLIKTRGQQVTLSCSPISGHRSVSWYQQTPGQGLQFLFEYFSETQRNKGNFPGRFSGRQFSNSRSEMNVSTLELGDSALYLCASRAITGRTEAFFGQGTRLTVV.

Written as DNA, the CDR3 is TGTGCCAGCACCGACCCAGGCTTCTCTGGAAACACCATATATTTT. It translates to CASTDPGFSGNTIYF. V usage is TRBV2 and J usage is TRBJ1-3; no reliable D call. V was cut by 7 bases and J by 0 bases, with 13 bases left in between. This CDR3 is 15 amino acids long. Germline CDR1 SNHLY, CDR2 FYNNEI. The complete variable domain, with remaining parts taken from reference TRBV2 and TRBJ1-3, reads EPEVTQTPSHQVTQMGQEVILRCVPISNHLYFYWYRQILGQKVEFLVSFYNNEISEKSEIFDDQFSVERPDGSNFTLKIRSTKLEDSAMYFCASTDPGFSGNTIYFGEGSWLTVV.

This chain uses TRBV7-9 with TRBJ1-1; the D is unclear. Trimming removed 5 bases at V and 6 bases at J, with 13 bases between. The CDR3 runs to 13 residues. Germline loops: CDR1 SEHNR, CDR2 FQNEAQ (reference sequence). CDR3 amino acids: CASSLTAGAEAFF. As DNA, the CDR3 is TGTGCCAGCAGCCTAACGGCGGGCGCTGAAGCTTTCTTT.

The CDR3 region has the DNA TGTGCCAGCAGTTCCGTACACATATCACAGGAAAAACTGTTTTTT. Its translation: CASSSVHISQEKLFF. This chain joins TRBV27 and TRBJ1-4, with unresolved D. CDR3 length equals 15 residues. Germline lookup yields CDR1 MNHEY and CDR2 SMNVEV (reference sequence). V gave up 4 bases and J gave up 8 bases, with 17 bases separating them.

The rearrangement uses TRBV28 and TRBJ1-6; 8 bases fit TRBD1. The CDR3 length is 14 residues. CDR1 is MDHEN, CDR2 SYDVKM, per germline. With V trimmed by 4 bases and J by 5 bases, 1 base remained unmatched. The CDR3 protein is CASSSTGDNSPLHF. The CDR3 bases are TGTGCCAGCAGTTCGACAGGGGATAATTCACCCCTCCACTTT. Together with reference TRBV28 and TRBJ1-6, the CDR3 gives the full variable domain: DVKVTQSSRYLVKRTGEKVFLECVQDMDHENMFWYRQDPGLGLRLIYFSYDVKMKEKGDIPEGYSVSREKKERFSLILESASTNQTSMYLCASSSTGDNSPLHFGNGTRLTVT.

The chain recombines TRBV6-5 with TRBJ1-1, with D perhaps TRBD1 (6 bases). The germline V gene has CDR1 MNHEY and CDR2 SVGAGI. Deletions cut 2 bases from V and 3 bases from J, with 16 bases between. CDR3 size: 16 residues. The CDR3 coding sequence is TGTGCCAGCAGTTACGGAGCAGGGGAATTGGACACTGAAGCTTTCTTT. This codes for CASSYGAGELDTEAFF.

This clone has more than one count but fewer than ten. The chain joins TRBV28 to TRBJ2-2; D perhaps matches TRBD2 (5 bases). V was pared by 4 bases and J by 0 bases, with 12 bases between. There are 16 residues in the CDR3. Germline CDR1 MDHEN, CDR2 SYDVKM. CDR3 sequence reads: CASSSADSANTGELFF. The CDR3 DNA is TGTGCCAGCAGTTCCGCGGACTCCGCGAACACCGGGGAGCTGTTTTTT. The complete variable domain, with remaining parts taken from reference TRBV28 and TRBJ2-2, reads DVKVTQSSRYLVKRTGEKVFLECVQDMDHENMFWYRQDPGLGLRLIYFSYDVKMKEKGDIPEGYSVSREKKERFSLILESASTNQTSMYLCASSSADSANTGELFFGEGSRLTVL.

The rearrangement uses TRBV7-9 and TRBJ1-6; 9 bases line up with TRBD1. The CDR3 totals 15 residues. Germline assignment: CDR1 SEHNR and CDR2 FQNEAQ (reference sequence). The V gene end was trimmed by 8 bases and the J gene end by 6 bases; junction bases not matched to a gene: 8. The CDR3 spells CASGFPGQGNSPLHF. DNA of the CDR3: TGTGCCAGCGGTTTCCCGGGACAGGGTAATTCACCCCTCCACTTT.

The chain uses TRBV3-1 (or the pseudogene TRBV3-2) and TRBJ1-2; D is unclear. The ends were cut back, 2 bases at V and 3 bases at J, with 7 bases in the middle. CDR1 LGHDT and CDR2 YNNKEL come from the germline V gene (reference sequence). This CDR3 is 13 amino acids long. CDR3 amino acids: CASSQLDYYGYTF. The CDR3 nucleotides are TGTGCCAGCAGCCAACTGGACTACTATGGCTACACCTTC.

The rearrangement uses TRBV11-2 and TRBJ2-3; TRBD1 agrees at 7 bases. Germline V lookup: CDR1 SGHAT, CDR2 FQNNGV. With 5 bases clipped from V and 0 bases from J, the junction kept 8 bases outside the gene matches. This CDR3 region has 16 residues. The CDR3 reads CASSRYSDRSTDTQYF. CDR3 DNA: TGTGCCAGCAGCCGTTACTCGGACAGGAGCACAGATACGCAGTATTTT.

The J gene is TRBJ2-1, the V gene TRBV24-1, with D perhaps TRBD2 (5 bases). The V end lost 2 bases, the J end lost 8 bases, and 9 bases lay between the germline ends. Germline V gene data show CDR1 as KGHDR and CDR2 as SFDVKD. This CDR3 is 13 amino acids long. The CDR3 here is CATSDSGRDEQFF. CDR3 in DNA: TGTGCCACCAGTGATTCTGGGCGGGATGAGCAGTTCTTC.

The chain uses TRBV25-1 and TRBJ1-1; D possibly corresponds to TRBD1 (6 bases). This CDR3 has 14 residues. Trimming took off 1 base at V and 9 bases at J, with 15 bases between the two ends. CDR1 and CDR2 from the germline V gene are MGHDK and SYGVNS. CDR3 region: CASSEWGGRGKAFF. The CDR3 DNA is TGTGCCAGCAGTGAATGGGGGGGGCGAGGAAAAGCTTTCTTT.

The V call is TRBV28, the J call TRBJ2-7, with TRBD2 matching 8 bases. The germline V gene encodes CDR1 MDHEN and CDR2 SYDVKM. V shed 8 bases and J 2 bases; nucleotides not matched to a gene: 11. The CDR3 length is 15 residues. The CDR3 here is CASDKVREGPYEQYF. CDR3 DNA sequence: TGTGCCAGCGATAAGGTACGGGAGGGCCCCTACGAGCAGTACTTC.

The chain uses TRBV18 and TRBJ1-1; D is perhaps TRBD1 (5 bases). Germline V gene sequence: CDR1 KGHSH, CDR2 LQKENI. The V end was cut by 3 bases, the J end by 2 bases, with 10 bases between. The CDR3 contains 14 residues. The CDR3 DNA is TGTGCCAGCTCACCCCAGGGAAGAAACACTGAAGCTTTCTTT. This translates into CASSPQGRNTEAFF.

The chain couples TRBV6-1 to TRBJ1-2; 7 positions match TRBD1. The junction had 13 bases not matched to a gene; V was cut back by 2 bases and J by 4 bases. There are 17 residues in the CDR3. Germline CDR1 is MNHNS and CDR2 is SASEGT. The CDR3 sequence: CASSELPGGGFGYGYTF. CDR3 DNA sequence: TGTGCCAGCAGTGAACTCCCAGGAGGGGGCTTCGGCTATGGCTACACCTTC.

The chain links TRBV7-7 to TRBJ1-4; D not resolved. The CDR3 is made up of 18 amino acids. V lost 4 bases, J lost 0 bases, and 18 bases lay in between. Germline assignment: CDR1 SSHAT and CDR2 FNYEAQ (reference sequence). CDR3 residues: CASSSGWGRIATNEKLFF. CDR3 bases: TGTGCCAGCAGCTCGGGATGGGGAAGGATTGCAACTAATGAAAAACTGTTTTTT.

The rearrangement joins TRBV6-5 to TRBJ1-5, with 11 bases identical to TRBD1. V was pared by 6 bases and J by 4 bases, with 5 bases of the junction left unmatched. The length of the CDR3 is 15 residues. CDR1 is MNHEY, CDR2 SVGAGI, per germline. CDR3 coding DNA: TGTGCCAGCAGCCCCGGACAGGGGGCAAATCAGCCCCAGCATTTT. The encoded protein is CASSPGQGANQPQHF.